Shown below are 4 T cell receptor beta chains from a single sample sequenced in a study of shared clonotypes between healthy human individuals. Naive CD8 isolation took CD45RO-negative cells positively selected for CCR7 and excluded terminally differentiated effector memory CD45RA+ cells. Sequencing was performed with immunoSEQ multiplex PCR; in TCRdb, only in-frame clones are kept and a portion is missing. The sample shows some 1,900,000 clones, about 94% of them seen only once. Sequencing was performed on naive CD8+ T cells sorted from blood. These receptors originate from a man between 18 and 29 years old in good health.

This rearrangement joins TRBV28 to TRBJ2-7, with a possible D match to TRBD1 (7 bases). The germline CDR1 and CDR2 sequences are MDHEN and SYDVKM. V lost 7 bases, J lost 6 bases, and 13 bases lay in between. This CDR3 region has 12 residues. The CDR3 DNA sequence: TGTGCCAGCAACCCAGGGGGAGGCGAGCAGTACTTC. Its protein product is CASNPGGGEQYF.

The CDR3, as DNA: TGTGCCACCTTCGGATTGGCGGGGACCGGCGAGCAGTTCTTC. Its translation is CATFGLAGTGEQFF. The V and J genes are TRBV6-1 and TRBJ2-1; possibly TRBD2 for D (6 bases). Trimming shortened V by 10 bases and J by 10 bases, and 23 bases separated the two germline ends. Germline V gives CDR1 MNHNS, CDR2 SASEGT. The CDR3 loop spans 14 amino acids.

The genes are TRBV5-6 and TRBJ2-7; D perhaps matches TRBD2 (6 bases). V shed 3 bases and J shed 2 bases, with 9 bases lying between them. Germline CDR1 is SGHDT and CDR2 is YYEEEE. The CDR3 length is 13 residues. CDR3: CASSYGSPYEQYF. The CDR3 DNA reads as TGTGCCAGCAGCTACGGGAGCCCCTACGAGCAGTACTTC.

The J gene is TRBJ2-5, the V gene TRBV5-6, with D perhaps matching TRBD1 (5 bases). Trimming took 4 bases from V and 3 from J, leaving 13 bases between them. CDR3 length equals 14 residues. Germline V gene lookup returns CDR1 SGHDT and CDR2 YYEEEE. This CDR3 reads CASSPDTNEETQYF. CDR3 nucleotides: TGTGCCAGCAGCCCGGACACAAATGAAGAGACCCAGTACTTC.